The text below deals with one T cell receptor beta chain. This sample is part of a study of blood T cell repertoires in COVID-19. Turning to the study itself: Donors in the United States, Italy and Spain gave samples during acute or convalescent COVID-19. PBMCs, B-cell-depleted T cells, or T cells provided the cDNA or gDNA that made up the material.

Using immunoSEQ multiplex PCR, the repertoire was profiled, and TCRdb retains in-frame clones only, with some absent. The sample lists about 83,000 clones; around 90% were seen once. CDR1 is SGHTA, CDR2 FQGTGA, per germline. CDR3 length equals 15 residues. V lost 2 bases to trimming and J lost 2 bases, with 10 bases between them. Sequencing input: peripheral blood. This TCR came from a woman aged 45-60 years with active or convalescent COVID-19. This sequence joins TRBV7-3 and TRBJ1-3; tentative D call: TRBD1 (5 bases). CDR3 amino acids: CASSLYPGTGNTIYF. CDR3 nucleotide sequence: TGTGCCAGCAGCTTATACCCAGGGACTGGAAACACCATATATTTT.